A single sample gave rise to the 2 T cell receptor beta chains below, sequenced in a study of cytomegalovirus exposure and HLA in healthy donors (dated by TCRdb to between 2016 and 2019). Receptor amplification or capture employed the immunoSEQ multiplex PCR assay. A mixture of 60 forward primers for TCR Vbeta segments and 13 reverse primers for TCR Jbeta segments was used in the multiplex PCR. As stored in TCRdb, this immuneACCESS dataset retains in-frame rearrangements with V and J assigned. A fraction of the clones does not appear; measured against another copy, unresolved V genes explain less than half of the discrepancy, and the remainder lacks a known reason. In all, the sample holds about 180,000 clones, and over 80% of those were seen once. Of the sample, about 1.6% falls within the top ten clones. Sample: PBMCs. The receptor source for this set is a man aged 40-50 years in good health and CMV-seronegative.

V usage is TRBV6-5 and J usage is TRBJ2-5; 7 bases match TRBD2. CDR3 size: 15 residues. The V gene's germline CDR1 is MNHEY and CDR2 SVGAGI. Trimming removed 3 bases from V and 1 base from J; junction bases left unmatched: 5. The CDR3 spells CASSYSGGSQETQYF. DNA of the CDR3: TGTGCCAGCAGTTATAGCGGCGGGAGCCAAGAGACCCAGTACTTC.

J is TRBJ2-5 and V is TRBV7-8, with TRBD2 matching 7 bases. After removal of 4 bases from V and 5 bases from J, the junction contained 13 bases not matched to a gene. The CDR3 totals 16 residues. Germline CDR1 is SGHVS and CDR2 is FQNEAQ. In DNA form, the CDR3 reads TGTGCCAGCAGCTCGACGCGGGGGACCCTACGGGAGACCCAGTACTTC. Translated: CASSSTRGTLRETQYF. The full variable domain, with the rest looked up from reference TRBV7-8 and TRBJ2-5, is GAGVSQSPRYKVAKRGQDVALRCDPISGHVSLFWYQQALGQGPEFLTYFQNEAQLDKSGLPSDRFFAERPEGSVSTLKIQRTQQEDSAVYLCASSSTRGTLRETQYFGPGTRLLVL.